This note documents a single TCR beta chain sequence. Libraries were prepared by immunoSEQ multiplex PCR; TCRdb keeps only in-frame clonotypes and omits some of them. The table lists 300,000 or so clones, 65% to 90% of them singletons. This sample was included in a study of blood T cell repertoires in COVID-19. Across the study: Sites in the United States, Italy and Spain provided acute and convalescent COVID-19 samples. From T cells, B-cell-depleted T cells, or PBMCs came the material, which was cDNA or gDNA.

Adults between about 18 and 89 years of age took part from approximately 24 US areas. The CDR3 length is 14 residues. Germline lookup yields CDR1 MDHEN and CDR2 SYDVKM. Germline trimming cut 4 bases from V and 4 bases from J; bases unmatched to any gene: 4. The source material was PBMCs or T cells enriched from blood (not recorded which). V is TRBV28 and J is TRBJ1-2; 9 bases align to TRBD1. This clonotype was obtained from a woman aged 40 to 50 with acute COVID-19. CDR3 loop: CASSWGQGLYGYTF. DNA of the CDR3: TGTGCCAGCAGTTGGGGACAGGGCCTCTATGGCTACACCTTC.